These T cell receptor beta chains were read from a single sample in a study of T cell changes during pregnancy in multiple sclerosis. Clones were sequenced by immunoSEQ multiplex PCR, and TCRdb holds only the in-frame ones, with some missing. The sample consists of around 100,000 clones, around 93% of them appearing once. The source material was peripheral blood, sampled after pregnancy. Every receptor here comes from a female donor with multiple sclerosis, enrolled in a pregnancy study. Each CDR3 is given with its conserved first and last residue. A D gene is named only where the DNA matches it firmly. Rows give clone size only sometimes, using once, few, many, or a class for an expanded clone.

abundance: -
j_gene: TRBJ1-6
d_gene: -
v_gene: TRBV18
CDR3nt: TGTGCCAGCTCACCACTCGGCAGAGGGGGAGGGCATAATTCACCCCTCCACTTT
CDR3aa: CASSPLGRGGGHNSPLHF

abundance: -
j_gene: TRBJ1-5
d_gene: -
v_gene: TRBV28
CDR3nt: TGTGCCAGCAAATCCCTGGACAGAGTGGATCAGCCCCAGCATTTT
CDR3aa: CASKSLDRVDQPQHF

abundance: -
j_gene: TRBJ1-1
d_gene: -
v_gene: TRBV2
CDR3nt: TGTGCCAGCAGTGACCGGGGTGGCACTGAAGCTTTCTTT
CDR3aa: CASSDRGGTEAFF

abundance: -
j_gene: TRBJ1-2
d_gene: -
v_gene: TRBV6-5
CDR3nt: TGTGCCAGCAGTTACAGCGGACGGAGCCCCTATGGCTACACCTTC
CDR3aa: CASSYSGRSPYGYTF

abundance: -
j_gene: TRBJ2-1
d_gene: TRBD2
v_gene: TRBV19
CDR3nt: TGTGCCAGTAGTGTACATGGGACTAGCGGGTACAATGAGCAGTTCTTC
CDR3aa: CASSVHGTSGYNEQFF

abundance: -
j_gene: TRBJ2-7
d_gene: -
v_gene: TRBV2
CDR3nt: TGTGCCAGCAGTGAGAGTAGACCGACTCGCTACGAGCAGTACTTC
CDR3aa: CASSESRPTRYEQYF

abundance: -
j_gene: TRBJ1-1
d_gene: -
v_gene: TRBV28
CDR3nt: TGTGCCAGCATCGGGAGGGGGACTGAAGCTTTCTTT
CDR3aa: CASIGRGTEAFF

abundance: once
j_gene: TRBJ1-2
d_gene: -
v_gene: TRBV7-8
CDR3nt: TGTGCCAGCAGCTTTTCAGGGGACTATGGCTACACCTTC
CDR3aa: CASSFSGDYGYTF

abundance: -
j_gene: TRBJ1-1
d_gene: -
v_gene: TRBV15
CDR3nt: TGTGCCACCAGCAGAGATGGGGGGGGTTGGACTGAAGCTTTCTTT
CDR3aa: CATSRDGGGWTEAFF

abundance: -
j_gene: TRBJ1-1
d_gene: -
v_gene: TRBV18
CDR3nt: TGTGCCAGCTCACCACTTTTGGGCTGGGCTGAAGCTTTCTTT
CDR3aa: CASSPLLGWAEAFF

abundance: -
j_gene: TRBJ2-7
d_gene: TRBD1
v_gene: TRBV27
CDR3nt: TGTGCCAGCAGCCGTACAGGGGGCTCCTACGAGCAGTACTTC
CDR3aa: CASSRTGGSYEQYF

abundance: -
j_gene: TRBJ2-1
d_gene: -
v_gene: TRBV7-8
CDR3nt: TGTGCCAGCAGCATACTGGACTGGCAAAGACACAATGAGCAGTTCTTC
CDR3aa: CASSILDWQRHNEQFF

abundance: -
j_gene: TRBJ1-4
d_gene: TRBD1
v_gene: TRBV7-2
CDR3nt: TGTGCCAGCCGGCAGGACAGGTCCGGGGATGAAAAACTGTTTTTT
CDR3aa: CASRQDRSGDEKLFF

abundance: -
j_gene: TRBJ2-1
d_gene: -
v_gene: TRBV5-4
CDR3nt: TGTGCCAGCTCGGGAACCTCCAATGAGCAGTTCTTC
CDR3aa: CASSGTSNEQFF

abundance: once
j_gene: TRBJ2-7
d_gene: -
v_gene: TRBV6-6
CDR3nt: TGTGCCAGCGGGGCGGGGAACCCCACCAGCGAGCAGTACTTC
CDR3aa: CASGAGNPTSEQYF

abundance: -
j_gene: TRBJ1-1
d_gene: -
v_gene: TRBV27
CDR3nt: TGTGCCAGCAGTTCACCCACCCGATCACGGAGGACTGAAGCTTTCTTT
CDR3aa: CASSSPTRSRRTEAFF

abundance: -
j_gene: TRBJ1-4
d_gene: TRBD1
v_gene: TRBV28
CDR3nt: TGTGCCAGCAGTTTTCCCGCAGGGGGTAATGAAAAACTGTTTTTT
CDR3aa: CASSFPAGGNEKLFF

abundance: -
j_gene: TRBJ1-5
d_gene: -
v_gene: TRBV6-6
CDR3nt: TGTGCCAGCAGTTCCCGGACAGTGCGCAATCAGCCCCAGCATTTT
CDR3aa: CASSSRTVRNQPQHF

abundance: -
j_gene: TRBJ2-1
d_gene: -
v_gene: TRBV6-1
CDR3nt: TGTGCCAGCAGACGGGAAGCCACCTACAATGAGCAGTTCTTC
CDR3aa: CASRREATYNEQFF

abundance: -
j_gene: TRBJ2-7
d_gene: TRBD1
v_gene: TRBV15
CDR3nt: TGTGCCACCAGCAGAGGGGACAGGGTAGTGGAGCAGTACTTC
CDR3aa: CATSRGDRVVEQYF

abundance: -
j_gene: TRBJ1-5
d_gene: -
v_gene: TRBV7-9
CDR3nt: TGTGCCAGCAGCCCGCCGGGGGAGCAGCCCCAGCATTTT
CDR3aa: CASSPPGEQPQHF

abundance: once
j_gene: TRBJ2-1
d_gene: TRBD2
v_gene: TRBV28
CDR3nt: TGTGCCAGCAGCTTCGGGACTAGCGGGATTGCGGAGCAGTTCTTC
CDR3aa: CASSFGTSGIAEQFF

abundance: once
j_gene: TRBJ2-1
d_gene: -
v_gene: TRBV10-3
CDR3nt: TGTGCCATCAGTGAGCGCAGGGGAAGCTCCTACAATGAGCAGTTCTTC
CDR3aa: CAISERRGSSYNEQFF

abundance: -
j_gene: TRBJ1-2
d_gene: TRBD1
v_gene: TRBV6-1
CDR3nt: TGTGCCAGCAGTGAAGTGGGGACAGTTGCCTACACCTTC
CDR3aa: CASSEVGTVAYTF

abundance: -
j_gene: TRBJ1-2
d_gene: -
v_gene: TRBV6-5
CDR3nt: TGTGCCAGCAGTCTACAGGGCGACTATGGCTACACCTTC
CDR3aa: CASSLQGDYGYTF

abundance: -
j_gene: TRBJ1-4
d_gene: TRBD1
v_gene: TRBV5-6
CDR3nt: TGTGCCAGCAGCTTGTATGGGACAGGGGATGAAAAACTGTTTTTT
CDR3aa: CASSLYGTGDEKLFF

abundance: -
j_gene: TRBJ1-6
d_gene: -
v_gene: TRBV11-3
CDR3nt: TGTGCCAGCAGCTTAGATCGGGGTAATTCACCCCTCCACTTT
CDR3aa: CASSLDRGNSPLHF

abundance: -
j_gene: TRBJ1-1
d_gene: TRBD1
v_gene: TRBV7-6
CDR3nt: TGTGCCAGCAGCTCACAGGGGACAAACACTGAAGCTTTCTTT
CDR3aa: CASSSQGTNTEAFF

abundance: -
j_gene: TRBJ2-2
d_gene: TRBD1
v_gene: TRBV28
CDR3nt: TGTGCCAGCGCACCAGGGGGTGCGAACACCGGGGAGCTGTTTTTT
CDR3aa: CASAPGGANTGELFF

abundance: once
j_gene: TRBJ1-5
d_gene: TRBD1
v_gene: TRBV15
CDR3nt: TGTGCCACCAGCGGTAACAGGGGACGTAGCAATCAGCCCCAGCATTTT
CDR3aa: CATSGNRGRSNQPQHF

abundance: -
j_gene: TRBJ2-4
d_gene: -
v_gene: TRBV28
CDR3nt: TGTGCCAGCATTTCCCAGGGTGGATTTATTCAGTACTTC
CDR3aa: CASISQGGFIQYF

abundance: -
j_gene: TRBJ2-7
d_gene: -
v_gene: TRBV27
CDR3nt: TGTGCCAGCAGTTTAAGGCGGGCGGACCGGAACTACGAGCAGTACTTC
CDR3aa: CASSLRRADRNYEQYF

abundance: -
j_gene: TRBJ1-2
d_gene: TRBD1
v_gene: TRBV11-1
CDR3nt: TGTGCCAGCAGCTCCTTACTTGGGACAGGGTTGCGTGGCTACACCTTC
CDR3aa: CASSSLLGTGLRGYTF

abundance: once
j_gene: TRBJ1-1
d_gene: -
v_gene: TRBV5-6
CDR3nt: TGTGCCAGCAGCCTAGAACCGACTGAAGCTTTCTTT
CDR3aa: CASSLEPTEAFF

abundance: -
j_gene: TRBJ2-2
d_gene: -
v_gene: TRBV5-4
CDR3nt: TGTGCCAGCAGCCTTTCCAAACAGGCGAACACCGGGGAGCTGTTTTTT
CDR3aa: CASSLSKQANTGELFF

abundance: -
j_gene: TRBJ1-1
d_gene: TRBD1
v_gene: TRBV7-2
CDR3nt: TGTGCCAGCAGCTCGGGACAGGGGATGAACACTGAAGCTTTCTTT
CDR3aa: CASSSGQGMNTEAFF

abundance: -
j_gene: TRBJ1-1
d_gene: -
v_gene: TRBV19
CDR3nt: TGTGCCAGTACCCCCGGCGGCAACGTGAACACTGAAGCTTTCTTT
CDR3aa: CASTPGGNVNTEAFF

abundance: -
j_gene: TRBJ1-2
d_gene: -
v_gene: TRBV7-2
CDR3nt: TGTGCCAGCAGCTTAGGGTGGCAGGACTATGGCTACACCTTC
CDR3aa: CASSLGWQDYGYTF

abundance: -
j_gene: TRBJ1-1
d_gene: -
v_gene: TRBV6-1
CDR3nt: TGTGCCAGCACCCGGGGGAATTCTCGGACTGAAGCTTTCTTT
CDR3aa: CASTRGNSRTEAFF

abundance: -
j_gene: TRBJ2-7
d_gene: TRBD2
v_gene: TRBV28
CDR3nt: TGTGCCAGCAGAACCGGGACTACCCGTTCCTACGAGCAGTACTTC
CDR3aa: CASRTGTTRSYEQYF

abundance: -
j_gene: TRBJ2-1
d_gene: TRBD2
v_gene: TRBV15
CDR3nt: TGTGCCACCAGCCTAGCGGGAGTCGTAGGTAATGAGCAGTTCTTC
CDR3aa: CATSLAGVVGNEQFF

abundance: -
j_gene: TRBJ2-7
d_gene: -
v_gene: TRBV28
CDR3nt: TGTGCCAGCAGCCCTCCACGAGAGTTAGCCTACGAGCAGTACTTC
CDR3aa: CASSPPRELAYEQYF

abundance: -
j_gene: TRBJ1-1
d_gene: -
v_gene: TRBV5-1
CDR3nt: TGCGCCAGCAGGCGGGTCCTCCCTGAAGCTTTCTTT
CDR3aa: CASRRVLPEAFF

abundance: -
j_gene: TRBJ1-2
d_gene: -
v_gene: TRBV29-1
CDR3nt: TGCAGCGTTTGGGGGGGGACGGAATTCGGAGGCTACACCTTC
CDR3aa: CSVWGGTEFGGYTF

abundance: -
j_gene: TRBJ2-7
d_gene: -
v_gene: TRBV7-2
CDR3nt: TGTGCCAGCAGCTTAGTTCCGGGGATTGGAGGGGAGCAGTACTTC
CDR3aa: CASSLVPGIGGEQYF

abundance: -
j_gene: TRBJ2-7
d_gene: TRBD1
v_gene: TRBV7-3
CDR3nt: TGTGCCAGCAGCACGCAGGGGGACGCAGAGCAGTACTTC
CDR3aa: CASSTQGDAEQYF

abundance: -
j_gene: TRBJ1-1
d_gene: -
v_gene: TRBV9
CDR3nt: TGTGCCAGCAGCGTAGACAGACTGAACACTGAAGCTTTCTTT
CDR3aa: CASSVDRLNTEAFF

abundance: -
j_gene: TRBJ2-7
d_gene: -
v_gene: TRBV19
CDR3nt: TGTGCCAGTACTTGGCGGGTCGGGGGCGAGCAGTACTTC
CDR3aa: CASTWRVGGEQYF